These 24 T cell receptor beta chains were sequenced from one sample in a study of high-grade serous ovarian cancer treatment subgroups (dated by TCRdb to the early 2020s). Library preparation used the immunoSEQ multiplex PCR assay. Here the immuneACCESS table is served through TCRdb, limited to in-frame sequences with V and J called. Missing clones are a known gap in these copies; in checked studies unresolved V genes cover under half, and the rest lacks a known reason. The sample includes 8,000 or so clones, with 75% to 80% observed a single time. Roughly 6.7% of the sample is taken by the ten largest. Collection of tumor samples took place before definitive surgery or chemotherapy. The sample consisted of tumor tissue. The receptors come from a human donor with high-grade serous ovarian cancer.

The J gene is TRBJ2-7, the V gene TRBV5-1; a possible D gene is TRBD1 (6 bases). Germline CDR1 and CDR2: SGHRS and YFSETQ. The CDR3 runs 15 residues. Trimming left V 1 base short and J 6 bases short, with 17 bases between. Here the CDR3 reads CASSLNSRTAPEQYF. Here the CDR3 DNA reads TGCGCCAGCAGCTTGAATTCCCGGACAGCCCCCGAGCAGTACTTC. Full variable domain (remainder filled in from reference TRBV5-1 and TRBJ2-7): KAGVTQTPRYLIKTRGQQVTLSCSPISGHRSVSWYQQTPGQGLQFLFEYFSETQRNKGNFPGRFSGRQFSNSRSEMNVSTLELGDSALYLCASSLNSRTAPEQYFGPGTRLTVT.

The chain combines TRBV5-1 with TRBJ1-4, with D perhaps matching TRBD1 (6 bases). V was shortened by 4 bases and J by 10 bases, with 23 bases between the two germline ends. The CDR3 contains 16 residues. CDR1 and CDR2 (germline): SGHRS, YFSETQ. The CDR3 sequence is CASSPEVGALLGKLFF. CDR3 in DNA: TGCGCCAGCAGCCCCGAGGTGGGGGCGTTATTGGGAAAACTGTTTTTT.

V gene TRBV11-2 combines with J gene TRBJ2-5; D gene unclear. This CDR3 is 14 amino acids long. The V end was cut by 1 base, the J end by 1 base, with 7 bases between. Germline V gives CDR1 SGHAT, CDR2 FQNNGV. The CDR3 is CASSLVLTQETQYF. The CDR3 DNA reads TGTGCCAGCAGCTTAGTGCTAACCCAAGAGACCCAGTACTTC.

This chain uses TRBV7-8 with TRBJ1-3; TRBD1 aligns across 9 bases. In germline, CDR1 is SGHVS, CDR2 FQNEAQ. The CDR3 runs 17 residues. The V segment lost 7 bases and the J segment 2 bases; nucleotides outside the gene matches: 12. Here the CDR3 reads CASNSIRDREPGNTIYF. In DNA, the CDR3 is TGTGCCAGCAACTCTATCCGGGACAGGGAGCCTGGAAACACCATATATTTT.

The J gene is TRBJ1-1, the V gene TRBV7-2; 7 bases match TRBD1. V lost 1 base, J lost 4 bases, and 6 bases stayed unmatched. The germline CDR1 and CDR2 sequences are SGHTA and FQGNSA. The CDR3 totals 15 residues. In DNA, the CDR3 is TGTGCCAGCAGCTTAGTCCCAGGGGGGAGCACTGAAGCTTTCTTT. Translation: CASSLVPGGSTEAFF.

As for this clone: At one end the junction does not follow the germline gene, possibly because of a read error. V is TRBV2 and J is TRBJ2-7; D is uncertain. The CDR3 sequence is 13 residues long. Germline CDR1 is SNHLY and CDR2 is FYNNEI. The CDR3 loop is CASREGWASEQYF. CDR3 DNA sequence: TGTGCCAGCAGGGAAGGGTGGGCGTCCGAGCAGTACTTC. The complete variable domain, with remaining parts taken from reference TRBV2 and TRBJ2-7, reads EPEVTQTPSHQVTQMGQEVILRCVPISNHLYFYWYRQILGQKVEFLVSFYNNEISEKSEIFDDQFSVERPDGSNFTLKIRSTKLEDSAMYFCASREGWASEQYFGPGTRLTVT.

This chain connects TRBV4-1 to TRBJ2-6; D gene unclear. Germline values: CDR1 MGHRA, CDR2 YSYEKL. This CDR3 spans 15 amino acids. V was clipped by 1 base and J by 4 bases, with 8 bases between them. CDR3 region: CASSQGGSGANVLTF. In DNA, the CDR3 is TGCGCCAGCAGCCAAGGAGGTTCAGGGGCCAACGTCCTGACTTTC.

V and J are TRBV2 and TRBJ2-5; the D is unclear. Trimming took 3 bases from V and 4 from J, leaving 3 bases between them. This CDR3 is 11 amino acids long. In germline, CDR1 is SNHLY, CDR2 FYNNEI. CDR3 sequence: CASSERETQYF. CDR3 nucleotides: TGTGCCAGCAGTGAGAGAGAGACCCAGTACTTC.

The J gene is TRBJ2-5, the V gene TRBV6-5, with D possibly TRBD1 on 5 matching bases. Germline V gene sequence: CDR1 MNHEY, CDR2 SVGAGI. Trimming took 4 bases from V and 4 from J, leaving 19 bases between them. The CDR3 has 16 residues. CDR3 DNA: TGTGCCAGCAGTTTCCCCCGTGGGGCCCGGACAGAGACCCAGTACTTC. Its protein is CASSFPRGARTETQYF.

This clone was counted a few times. The genes are TRBV29-1 and TRBJ1-2; a weak D match, TRBD1 (5 bases). CDR1 and CDR2 from the germline V gene are SQVTM and ANQGSEA. Trimming took off 6 bases at V and 2 bases at J, with 19 bases between the two ends. The CDR3 is 15 residues long. The CDR3 loop reads CSVQLRDGGNYGYTF. CDR3 nucleotides: TGCAGCGTGCAACTCCGGGACGGAGGGAACTATGGCTACACCTTC.

The rearrangement links TRBV7-2 to TRBJ2-5; 12 nucleotides match TRBD2. TRBJ2-7 matches the DNA end more closely, so the J call is doubtful. The length of the CDR3 is 18 residues. CDR1 and CDR2 (germline): SGHTA, FQGNSA. The CDR3 DNA sequence: TGTGCCAGCAGCCCTCGCCTTAGACTAGCGGGGGCAGTGTACGAGCAGTACTTC. This codes for CASSPRLRLAGAVYEQYF.

The chain uses TRBV7-2 and TRBJ2-3, with 7 nucleotides matching TRBD1. Unmatched junction bases numbered 2, after V lost 5 bases and J lost 0 bases. Germline V gives CDR1 SGHTA, CDR2 FQGNSA. The CDR3 runs to 14 residues. The CDR3 region has the DNA TGTGCCAGCAGCCGGGACAGAAGCACAGATACGCAGTATTTT. It is translated as CASSRDRSTDTQYF.

This chain uses TRBV4-1 with TRBJ1-6; no definite D call. This CDR3 is built from 16 residues. With 4 bases removed from V and 5 bases from J, the gap between germline ends came to 15 bases. CDR1 and CDR2 from the germline V gene are MGHRA and YSYEKL. This CDR3 is CASSLYSRPDNSPLHF. The CDR3 DNA follows: TGCGCCAGCAGCCTCTATTCGAGGCCAGATAATTCACCCCTCCACTTT.

This chain joins TRBV10-2 and TRBJ2-1; D unclear. This CDR3 is 11 amino acids long. Germline V gene sequence: CDR1 WSHSY, CDR2 SAAADI. V was pared by 8 bases and J by 8 bases, with 10 bases between. Here the CDR3 DNA reads TGCGCCAGCGGTGTTTGGGATGAGCAGTTCTTC. Translation: CASGVWDEQFF.

This clone was counted once. The gene calls are TRBV15 and TRBJ1-1; 7 bases align to TRBD1. The CDR3 totals 14 residues. J lost 0 bases, V lost 6 bases, and 4 bases had no gene match. Germline CDR1 reads LNHNV; CDR2 reads YYDKDF (reference sequence). The CDR3 sequence is CATRRGQLNTEAFF. The CDR3 bases are TGTGCCACCAGGCGGGGACAGTTGAACACTGAAGCTTTCTTT.

The V gene is TRBV14, the J gene TRBJ1-2; 8 bases line up with TRBD1. Germline CDR1 and CDR2: SGHDN and FVKESK. CDR3 length: 15 residues. V shed 0 bases and J 6 bases; nucleotides not matched to a gene: 6. This CDR3 is CASSQDFRTGNGYTF. CDR3 bases: TGTGCCAGCAGCCAAGACTTCAGGACAGGGAATGGCTACACCTTC.

The chain couples TRBV7-3 to TRBJ2-2; a weak D match, TRBD1 (5 bases). Germline CDR1 is SGHTA and CDR2 is FQGTGA. The CDR3 runs 17 residues. V was pared by 0 bases and J by 1 base, with 12 bases between. DNA of the CDR3: TGTGCCAGCAGCTTAACGAATCAAGGGGTGAACACCGGGGAGCTGTTTTTT. As protein: CASSLTNQGVNTGELFF.

The V gene is TRBV11-2, the J gene TRBJ1-2; D call uncertain. Per germline, CDR1 SGHAT and CDR2 FQNNGV. The CDR3 is made up of 13 amino acids. Trimming stripped 1 base from V and 4 bases from J, with 7 bases between. CDR3 sequence reads: CASSLAQPYGYTF. CDR3 in DNA: TGTGCCAGCAGCTTAGCACAGCCCTATGGCTACACCTTC. Based on the CDR3 plus reference TRBV11-2 and TRBJ1-2, the full variable domain is EAGVAQSPRYKIIEKRQSVAFWCNPISGHATLYWYQQILGQGPKLLIQFQNNGVVDDSQLPKDRFSAERLKGVDSTLKIQPAKLEDSAVYLCASSLAQPYGYTFGSGTRLTVV.

The chain couples TRBV6-6 to TRBJ1-2, with D tentatively TRBD1 (6 bases). The ends were cut back, 7 bases at V and 3 bases at J, with 12 bases in the middle. CDR3 length: 13 amino acids. CDR1 MNHNY and CDR2 SVGAGI come from the germline V gene (reference sequence). CDR3 in DNA: TGTGCCAGCACCGGACAGCCCGACTATGGCTACACCTTC. Residues: CASTGQPDYGYTF.

This clone was observed a few times. V gene TRBV2 combines with J gene TRBJ1-5; D is possibly TRBD1 (5 bases). V was clipped by 7 bases and J by 4 bases, with 8 bases between them. Germline CDR1 is SNHLY and CDR2 is FYNNEI. This CDR3 is built from 12 residues. DNA of the CDR3: TGTGCCAGCACAGGGAGAAATCAGCCCCAGCATTTT. Encoded protein: CASTGRNQPQHF.

This sequence joins TRBV27 and TRBJ2-5, with TRBD1 matching over 7 bases. The DNA end is a closer match to TRBJ2-7, so the J assignment may be wrong. The CDR3 has 16 residues. Germline V lookup: CDR1 MNHEY, CDR2 SMNVEV (reference sequence). The CDR3, as DNA: TGTGCCAGCAGTGCCCGGGGACAGTCCTTGACCTACGAGCAGTACTTC. This gives the protein CASSARGQSLTYEQYF.

This rearrangement joins TRBV19 to TRBJ1-2; D is unresolved. The V gene's germline CDR1 is LNHDA and CDR2 SQIVND (reference sequence). This CDR3 spans 13 amino acids. Deletions cut 3 bases from V and 2 bases from J, with 7 bases between. This chain's CDR3 is CASSIQPNYGYTF. In DNA form, the CDR3 reads TGTGCCAGTAGTATTCAGCCGAACTATGGCTACACCTTC.

CDR3 sequence: CASSLSFGRDYEQYF. The CDR3 DNA reads TGCGCCAGCAGCCTGTCCTTCGGACGGGACTACGAGCAGTACTTC. The gene calls are TRBV4-1 and TRBJ2-7, with D maybe TRBD2 (5 bases). CDR3 length equals 15 residues. Germline CDR1 reads MGHRA; CDR2 reads YSYEKL. Trimming stripped 4 bases from V and 3 bases from J, with 16 bases between.

Only one count was recorded for this clone. The chain employs TRBV5-8 and TRBJ1-4; D is perhaps TRBD1 (5 bases). CDR1 SGHTS and CDR2 YDEGEE come from the germline V gene. V lost 0 bases and J lost 3, with 9 bases in between. The CDR3 sequence is 15 residues long. In nucleotides, the CDR3 is TGTGCCAGCAGCTTGGGGGGCTTCGCTAATGAAAAACTGTTTTTT. Amino acids: CASSLGGFANEKLFF. The full variable domain, in which reference TRBV5-8 and TRBJ1-4 provide the parts outside the CDR3, is EAGVTQSPTHLIKTRGQQATLRCSPISGHTSVYWYQQALGLGLQFLLWYDEGEERNRGNFPPRFSGRQFPNYSSELNVNALELEDSALYLCASSLGGFANEKLFFGSGTQLSVL.